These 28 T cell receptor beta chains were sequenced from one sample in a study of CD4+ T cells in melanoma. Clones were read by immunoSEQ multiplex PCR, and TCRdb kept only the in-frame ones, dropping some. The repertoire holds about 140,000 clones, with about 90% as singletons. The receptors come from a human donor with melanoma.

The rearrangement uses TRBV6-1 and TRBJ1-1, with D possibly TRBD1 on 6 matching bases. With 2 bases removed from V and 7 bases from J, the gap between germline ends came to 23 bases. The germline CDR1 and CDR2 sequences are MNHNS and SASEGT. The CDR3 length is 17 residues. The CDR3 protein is CASSEYPVGRGAGEAFF. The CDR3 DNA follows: TGTGCCAGCAGTGAATACCCCGTGGGTCGGGGGGCCGGTGAAGCTTTCTTT.

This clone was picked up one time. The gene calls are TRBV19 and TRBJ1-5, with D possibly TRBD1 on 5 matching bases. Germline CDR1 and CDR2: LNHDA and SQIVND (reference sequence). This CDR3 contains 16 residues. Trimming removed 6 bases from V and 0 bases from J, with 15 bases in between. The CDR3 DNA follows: TGTGCCAGTAGGAGGGGAGGGCCTGATAGCAATCAGCCCCAGCATTTT. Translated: CASRRGGPDSNQPQHF.

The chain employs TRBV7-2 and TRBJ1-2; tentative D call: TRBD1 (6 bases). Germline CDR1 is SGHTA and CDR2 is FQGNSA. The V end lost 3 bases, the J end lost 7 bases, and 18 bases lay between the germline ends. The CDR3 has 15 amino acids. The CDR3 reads CASSFSTGVGSGYTF. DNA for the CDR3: TGTGCCAGCAGCTTCTCGACAGGAGTGGGAAGTGGCTACACCTTC.

This CDR3 is CASRSPPGQGPLHF. CDR3 coding DNA: TGTGCCAGCAGGTCACCACCGGGACAGGGTCCCCTCCACTTT. The chain links TRBV11-2 to TRBJ1-6; 9 nucleotides align to TRBD1. CDR1 is SGHAT, CDR2 FQNNGV, per germline. J was trimmed by 13 bases and V by 6 bases; bases with no gene match: 10. The CDR3 consists of 14 residues. The complete variable domain, with remaining parts taken from reference TRBV11-2 and TRBJ1-6, reads EAGVAQSPRYKIIEKRQSVAFWCNPISGHATLYWYQQILGQGPKLLIQFQNNGVVDDSQLPKDRFSAERLKGVDSTLKIQPAKLEDSAVYLCASRSPPGQGPLHFGNGTRLTVT.

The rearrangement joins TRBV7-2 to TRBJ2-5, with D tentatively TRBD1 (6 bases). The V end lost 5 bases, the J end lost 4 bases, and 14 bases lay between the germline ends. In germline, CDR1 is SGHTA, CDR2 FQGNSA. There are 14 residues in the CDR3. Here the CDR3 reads CASSSPTGRETQYF. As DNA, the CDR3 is TGTGCCAGCAGCAGCCCTACAGGGCGAGAGACCCAGTACTTC.

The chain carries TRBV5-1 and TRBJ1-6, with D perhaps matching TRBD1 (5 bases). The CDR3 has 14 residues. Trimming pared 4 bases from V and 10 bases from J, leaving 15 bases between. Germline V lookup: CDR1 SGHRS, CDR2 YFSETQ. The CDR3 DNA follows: TGCGCCAGCAGCGGGACGGGAGGGCAATCACCCCTCCACTTT. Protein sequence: CASSGTGGQSPLHF.

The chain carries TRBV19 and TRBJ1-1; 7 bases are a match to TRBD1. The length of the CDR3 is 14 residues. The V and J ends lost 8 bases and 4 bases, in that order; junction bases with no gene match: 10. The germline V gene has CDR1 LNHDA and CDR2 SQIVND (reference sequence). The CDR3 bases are TGTGCCAGTTCGAACAGGGGAATGGGCACTGAAGCTTTCTTT. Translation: CASSNRGMGTEAFF.

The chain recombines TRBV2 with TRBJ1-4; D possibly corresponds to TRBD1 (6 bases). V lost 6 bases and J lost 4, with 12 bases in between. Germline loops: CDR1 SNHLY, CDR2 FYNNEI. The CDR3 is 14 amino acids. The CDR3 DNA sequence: TGTGCCAGCAGCCAGCAAGGGGGTAATGAAAAACTGTTTTTT. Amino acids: CASSQQGGNEKLFF.

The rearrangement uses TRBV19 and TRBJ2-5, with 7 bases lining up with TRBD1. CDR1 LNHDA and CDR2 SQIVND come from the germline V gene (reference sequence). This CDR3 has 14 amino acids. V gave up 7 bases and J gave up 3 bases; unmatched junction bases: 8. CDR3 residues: CASTRSDREETQYF. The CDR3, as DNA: TGTGCCAGTACTCGATCCGACAGGGAAGAGACCCAGTACTTC.

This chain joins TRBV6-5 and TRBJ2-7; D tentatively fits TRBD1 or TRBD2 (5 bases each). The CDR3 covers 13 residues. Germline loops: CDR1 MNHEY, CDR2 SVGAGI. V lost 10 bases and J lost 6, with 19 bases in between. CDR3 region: CATTRGTLGEQYF. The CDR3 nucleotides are TGTGCCACAACTCGAGGGACCCTCGGCGAGCAGTACTTC.

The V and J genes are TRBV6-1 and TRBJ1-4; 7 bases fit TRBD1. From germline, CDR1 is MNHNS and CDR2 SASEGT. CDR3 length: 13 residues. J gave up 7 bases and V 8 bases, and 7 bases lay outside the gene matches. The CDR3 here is CASLDRVIEKLFF. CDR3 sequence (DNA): TGTGCCAGCTTAGACAGGGTAATTGAAAAACTGTTTTTT.

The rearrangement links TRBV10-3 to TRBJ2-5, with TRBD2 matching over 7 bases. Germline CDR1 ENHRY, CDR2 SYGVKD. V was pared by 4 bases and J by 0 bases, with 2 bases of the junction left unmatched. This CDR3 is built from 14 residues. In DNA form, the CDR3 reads TGTGCCATCAGTGGAGGGAGGGACCAAGAGACCCAGTACTTC. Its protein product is CAISGGRDQETQYF.

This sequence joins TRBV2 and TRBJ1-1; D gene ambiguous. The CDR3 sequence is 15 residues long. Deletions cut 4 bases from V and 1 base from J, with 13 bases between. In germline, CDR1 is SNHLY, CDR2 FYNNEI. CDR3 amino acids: CASSGAQWGNTEAFF. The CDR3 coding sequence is TGTGCCAGCAGTGGAGCTCAGTGGGGGAACACTGAAGCTTTCTTT. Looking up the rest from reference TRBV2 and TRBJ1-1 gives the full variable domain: EPEVTQTPSHQVTQMGQEVILRCVPISNHLYFYWYRQILGQKVEFLVSFYNNEISEKSEIFDDQFSVERPDGSNFTLKIRSTKLEDSAMYFCASSGAQWGNTEAFFGQGTRLTVV.

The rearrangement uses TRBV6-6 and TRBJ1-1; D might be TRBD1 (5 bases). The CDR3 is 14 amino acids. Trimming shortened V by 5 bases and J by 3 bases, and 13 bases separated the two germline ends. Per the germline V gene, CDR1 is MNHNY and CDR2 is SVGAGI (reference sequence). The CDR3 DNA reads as TGTGCCAGCAGTAACCTCAGGGTCGACACTGAAGCTTTCTTT. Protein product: CASSNLRVDTEAFF.

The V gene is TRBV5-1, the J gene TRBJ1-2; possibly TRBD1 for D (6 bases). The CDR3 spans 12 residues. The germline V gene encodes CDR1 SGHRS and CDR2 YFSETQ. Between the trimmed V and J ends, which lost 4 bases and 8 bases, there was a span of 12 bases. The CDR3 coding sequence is TGCGCCAGCAGCGGCGGGGGCCGAGGCTACACCTTC. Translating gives CASSGGGRGYTF.

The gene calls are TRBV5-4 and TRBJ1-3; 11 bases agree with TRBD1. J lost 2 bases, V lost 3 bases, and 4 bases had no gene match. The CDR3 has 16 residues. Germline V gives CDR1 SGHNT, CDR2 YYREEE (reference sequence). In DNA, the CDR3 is TGTGCCAGCAGCTGGATGGGACAGGGGGCTGGAAACACCATATATTTT. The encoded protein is CASSWMGQGAGNTIYF.

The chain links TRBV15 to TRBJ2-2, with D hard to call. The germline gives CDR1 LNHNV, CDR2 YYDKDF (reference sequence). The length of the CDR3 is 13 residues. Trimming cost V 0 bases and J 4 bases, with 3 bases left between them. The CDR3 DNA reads TGTGCCACCAGCAGAGATGTCACCGGGGAGCTGTTTTTT. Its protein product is CATSRDVTGELFF.

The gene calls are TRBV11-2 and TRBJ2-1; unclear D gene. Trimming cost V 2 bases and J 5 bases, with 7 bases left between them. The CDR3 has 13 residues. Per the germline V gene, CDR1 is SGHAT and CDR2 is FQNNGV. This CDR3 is CASSLSRNNEQFF. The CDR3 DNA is TGTGCCAGCAGCTTATCCAGGAACAATGAGCAGTTCTTC. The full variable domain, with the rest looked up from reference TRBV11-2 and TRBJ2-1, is EAGVAQSPRYKIIEKRQSVAFWCNPISGHATLYWYQQILGQGPKLLIQFQNNGVVDDSQLPKDRFSAERLKGVDSTLKIQPAKLEDSAVYLCASSLSRNNEQFFGPGTRLTVL.

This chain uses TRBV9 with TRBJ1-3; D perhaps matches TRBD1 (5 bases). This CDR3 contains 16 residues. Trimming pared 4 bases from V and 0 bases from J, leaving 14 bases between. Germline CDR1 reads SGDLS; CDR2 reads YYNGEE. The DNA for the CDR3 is TGTGCCAGCAGCCCCCCGGGACTGATCTCTGGAAACACCATATATTTT. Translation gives CASSPPGLISGNTIYF.

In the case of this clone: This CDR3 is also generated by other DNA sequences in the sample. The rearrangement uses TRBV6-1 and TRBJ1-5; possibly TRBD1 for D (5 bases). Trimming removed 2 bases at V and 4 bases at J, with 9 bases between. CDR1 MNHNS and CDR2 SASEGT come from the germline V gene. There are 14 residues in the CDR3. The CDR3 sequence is CASSEYGGNQPQHF. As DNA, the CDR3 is TGTGCCAGCAGTGAATACGGGGGGAATCAGCCCCAGCATTTT.

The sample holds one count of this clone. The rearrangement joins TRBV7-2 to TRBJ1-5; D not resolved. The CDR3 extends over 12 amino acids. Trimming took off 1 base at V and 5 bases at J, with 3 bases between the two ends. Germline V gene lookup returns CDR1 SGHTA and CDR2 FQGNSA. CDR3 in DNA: TGTGCCAGCAGCTTAGATTATCAGCCCCAGCATTTT. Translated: CASSLDYQPQHF.

CDR3 residues: CASARDRNTGELFF. CDR3 coding DNA: TGTGCCAGCGCCCGGGACAGAAACACCGGGGAGCTGTTTTTT. V is TRBV2 and J is TRBJ2-2, with 7 bases aligning to TRBD1. The V gene end was trimmed by 8 bases and the J gene end by 2 bases; junction bases not matched to a gene: 5. The length of the CDR3 is 14 residues. CDR1 is SNHLY and CDR2 is FYNNEI in the germline V gene.

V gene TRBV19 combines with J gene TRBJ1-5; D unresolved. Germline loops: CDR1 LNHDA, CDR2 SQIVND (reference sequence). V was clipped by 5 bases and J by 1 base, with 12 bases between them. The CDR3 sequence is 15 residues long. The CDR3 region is CASSEKGLSNQPQHF. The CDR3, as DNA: TGTGCCAGTAGTGAAAAAGGGTTAAGCAATCAGCCCCAGCATTTT. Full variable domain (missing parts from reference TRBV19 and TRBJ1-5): DGGITQSPKYLFRKEGQNVTLSCEQNLNHDAMYWYRQDPGQGLRLIYYSQIVNDFQKGDIAEGYSVSREKKESFPLTVTSAQKNPTAFYLCASSEKGLSNQPQHFGDGTRLSIL.

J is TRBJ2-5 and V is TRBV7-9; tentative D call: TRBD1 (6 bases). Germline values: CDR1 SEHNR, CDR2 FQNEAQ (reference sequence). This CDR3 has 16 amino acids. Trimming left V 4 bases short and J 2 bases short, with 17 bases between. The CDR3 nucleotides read TGTGCCAGCAGCTCGCTGGGGAAAACAGGGCAAGAGACCCAGTACTTC. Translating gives CASSSLGKTGQETQYF.

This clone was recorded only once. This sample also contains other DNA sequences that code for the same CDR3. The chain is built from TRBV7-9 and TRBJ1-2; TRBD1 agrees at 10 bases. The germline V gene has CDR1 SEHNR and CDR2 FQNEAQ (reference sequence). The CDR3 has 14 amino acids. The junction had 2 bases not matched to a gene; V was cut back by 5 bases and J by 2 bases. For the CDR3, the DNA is TGTGCCAGCAGCCGACAGGGGGCCAACTATGGCTACACCTTC. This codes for CASSRQGANYGYTF. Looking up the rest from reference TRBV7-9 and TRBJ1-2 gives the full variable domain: DTGVSQNPRHKITKRGQNVTFRCDPISEHNRLYWYRQTLGQGPEFLTYFQNEAQLEKSRLLSDRFSAERPKGSFSTLEIQRTEQGDSAMYLCASSRQGANYGYTFGSGTRLTVV.

The CDR3 coding sequence is TGTGCCAGCTCACCGGGGAACACTGAAGCTTTCTTT. Its protein product is CASSPGNTEAFF. The chain recombines TRBV18 with TRBJ1-1; no reliable D call. Germline V CDR1 and CDR2: KGHSH, LQKENI. Trimming removed 3 bases from V and 1 base from J, with 3 bases in between. This CDR3 comprises 12 residues.

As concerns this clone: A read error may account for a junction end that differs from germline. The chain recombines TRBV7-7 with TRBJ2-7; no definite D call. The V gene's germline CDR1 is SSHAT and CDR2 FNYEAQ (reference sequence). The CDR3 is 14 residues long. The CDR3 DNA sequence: TGTGCTAGCAGCCCCCAAATTGGCTCCTACGAGCAGTACTTC. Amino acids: CASSPQIGSYEQYF.

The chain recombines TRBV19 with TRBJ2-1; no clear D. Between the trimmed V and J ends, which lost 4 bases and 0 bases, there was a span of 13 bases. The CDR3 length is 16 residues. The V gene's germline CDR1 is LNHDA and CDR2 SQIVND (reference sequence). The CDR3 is CASSTPEQNSYNEQFF. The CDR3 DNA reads TGTGCCAGTAGTACCCCGGAACAAAACTCCTACAATGAGCAGTTCTTC.